A single sample is the source of the 22 T cell receptor beta chains below, sequenced in a study of blood T cell repertoires in COVID-19. The assay was immunoSEQ multiplex PCR, and TCRdb's table has in-frame clones only and misses some. Of hundreds of thousands of clones listed, about 87% were seen once; the top ten hold approximately 1.9%. Input material: PBMCs or T cells enriched from blood (not recorded which). Receptor source: a man in his forties in a cohort exposed to, infected with or recovered from COVID-19 (not recorded which).

The chain employs TRBV28 and TRBJ2-1; the match to TRBD2 covers 7 bases. The germline CDR1 and CDR2 sequences are MDHEN and SYDVKM. Trimming at V came to 7 bases and at J to 5 bases, leaving 11 bases not matched to a gene. CDR3 length: 15 residues. CDR3: CASNAGASGNNEQFF. CDR3 nucleotide sequence: TGTGCCAGCAATGCTGGGGCTAGCGGAAACAATGAGCAGTTCTTC.

A single count supports this clone. This sequence joins TRBV3-1 (or the pseudogene TRBV3-2) and TRBJ2-1; 9 bases agree with TRBD2. Germline assignment: CDR1 LGHDT and CDR2 YNNKEL (reference sequence). CDR3 length equals 15 residues. V trimming: 6 bases; J trimming: 7 bases; junction bases outside the gene matches: 10. Here the CDR3 DNA reads TGTGCCAGCAGACTCCGGGCGGGAGGGGGAAATGAGCAGTTCTTC. Translating it yields CASRLRAGGGNEQFF.

The CDR3 sequence is CASTVQSGGGYNEQFF. The CDR3 region has the DNA TGCGCCAGCACCGTCCAGTCGGGGGGCGGTTACAATGAGCAGTTCTTC. The genes are TRBV5-1 and TRBJ2-1, with D tentatively TRBD2 (7 bases). Trimming removed 6 bases from V and 4 bases from J, with 20 bases in between. This CDR3 contains 16 residues. Per the germline V gene, CDR1 is SGHRS and CDR2 is YFSETQ. The full variable domain, rest sourced from reference TRBV5-1 and TRBJ2-1, is KAGVTQTPRYLIKTRGQQVTLSCSPISGHRSVSWYQQTPGQGLQFLFEYFSETQRNKGNFPGRFSGRQFSNSRSEMNVSTLELGDSALYLCASTVQSGGGYNEQFFGPGTRLTVL.

V gene TRBV5-4 combines with J gene TRBJ2-2; 8 bases match TRBD1. Germline V CDR1 and CDR2: SGHNT, YYREEE (reference sequence). This CDR3 contains 16 residues. J lost 5 bases, V lost 4 bases, and 10 bases had no gene match. The CDR3 bases are TGTGCCAGCAGCCCCCCTGGACAGGGAGGTACCGGGGAGCTGTTTTTT. Translating it yields CASSPPGQGGTGELFF.

This chain links TRBV9 with TRBJ2-7; TRBD2 matches 7 bases. Germline values: CDR1 SGDLS, CDR2 YYNGEE. The CDR3 totals 14 residues. The V segment lost 0 bases and the J segment 6 bases; nucleotides outside the gene matches: 6. The CDR3, as DNA: TGTGCCAGCAGCGTAGCGGGGGGATCGCCCGAGCAGTACTTC. It specifies CASSVAGGSPEQYF.

The chain recombines TRBV27 with TRBJ1-5; TRBD1 agrees at 9 bases. V was clipped by 6 bases and J by 2 bases; unmatched bases: 5. Germline lookup yields CDR1 MNHEY and CDR2 SMNVEV (reference sequence). The CDR3 covers 15 residues. CDR3 loop: CASRPTGGGNQPQHF. The DNA of the CDR3 is TGTGCCAGCAGACCGACAGGGGGTGGCAATCAGCCCCAGCATTTT.

This clone was seen only once. This sequence joins TRBV5-8 and TRBJ1-6; 8 nucleotides match TRBD1. Germline-derived CDR1 and CDR2 are SGHTS and YDEGEE. The CDR3 has 17 amino acids. V lost 0 bases to trimming and J lost 6 bases; unmatched junction nucleotides: 8. This CDR3 is CASSLDWQGAINSPLHF. CDR3 sequence (DNA): TGTGCCAGCAGCTTGGATTGGCAGGGGGCTATTAATTCACCCCTCCACTTT.

This rearrangement joins TRBV7-2 to TRBJ2-2; unclear D gene. This CDR3 is built from 14 residues. Germline lookup yields CDR1 SGHTA and CDR2 FQGNSA. V lost 1 base and J lost 5, with 8 bases in between. The CDR3: CASSLVTQTGELFF. Written as DNA, the CDR3 is TGTGCCAGCAGCTTAGTAACCCAGACCGGGGAGCTGTTTTTT.

The genes are TRBV29-1 and TRBJ2-3, with 7 bases identical to TRBD2. From germline, CDR1 is SQVTM and CDR2 ANQGSEA. V shed 4 bases and J 2 bases; nucleotides not matched to a gene: 12. The CDR3 length is 16 residues. The CDR3 reads CSVGPPGTTNTDTQYF. The CDR3 DNA reads TGCAGCGTTGGGCCCCCCGGGACTACTAACACAGATACGCAGTATTTT.

CDR3 nucleotide sequence: TGTGCCAGCAGCAGCGCCCTCTCCTACAATGAGCAGTTCTTC. This encodes CASSSALSYNEQFF. The chain couples TRBV11-2 to TRBJ2-1; D is undetermined. V was pared by 5 bases and J by 0 bases, with 8 bases between. Germline CDR1 and CDR2: SGHAT and FQNNGV. The CDR3 loop spans 14 amino acids. Variable domain in full (rest from reference TRBV11-2 and TRBJ2-1): EAGVAQSPRYKIIEKRQSVAFWCNPISGHATLYWYQQILGQGPKLLIQFQNNGVVDDSQLPKDRFSAERLKGVDSTLKIQPAKLEDSAVYLCASSSALSYNEQFFGPGTRLTVL.

This chain uses TRBV7-2 with TRBJ2-3; 7 bases map to TRBD2. J was trimmed by 6 bases and V by 1 base; bases with no gene match: 4. This CDR3 comprises 14 residues. CDR1 is SGHTA and CDR2 is FQGNSA in the germline V gene. Here the CDR3 reads CASSLGWTRDTQYF. CDR3 sequence (DNA): TGTGCCAGCAGCTTAGGGTGGACTAGGGATACGCAGTATTTT.

This clone turned up a few times. This chain connects TRBV27 to TRBJ1-1; D possibly corresponds to TRBD1 (5 bases). Germline CDR1 is MNHEY and CDR2 is SMNVEV (reference sequence). The CDR3 is 13 residues long. The germline V and J ends were trimmed by 2 bases and 1 base, with 5 bases remaining between them. The CDR3, as DNA: TGTGCCAGCAGTTTAACAGGGAACACTGAAGCTTTCTTT. Its translation is CASSLTGNTEAFF.

The chain is built from TRBV5-1 and TRBJ2-5; TRBD2 might be the D (5 bases). The CDR3 has 14 residues. V was cut by 7 bases and J by 7 bases, with 20 bases left in between. In germline, CDR1 is SGHRS, CDR2 YFSETQ. CDR3 DNA sequence: TGCGCCAGCGGCGCTGTCGAGGGTATTGGGACCCAGTACTTC. Protein product: CASGAVEGIGTQYF.

V gene TRBV27 combines with J gene TRBJ1-1; 7 nucleotides match TRBD1. Germline CDR1 and CDR2: MNHEY and SMNVEV (reference sequence). This CDR3 is 13 amino acids long. Germline trimming cut 6 bases from V and 4 bases from J; bases unmatched to any gene: 5. The CDR3 is CASRSWTGTEAFF. CDR3 sequence (DNA): TGTGCCAGCAGGTCCTGGACAGGCACTGAAGCTTTCTTT.

This clone occurred a few times. The gene calls are TRBV6-5 and TRBJ1-1; the match to TRBD1 covers 9 bases. Germline V gene data show CDR1 as MNHEY and CDR2 as SVGAGI. This CDR3 has 14 residues. V trimming: 5 bases; J trimming: 5 bases; junction bases outside the gene matches: 6. The CDR3 region is CASSQGTGWTEAFF. CDR3 nucleotide sequence: TGTGCCAGCAGTCAGGGGACAGGGTGGACTGAAGCTTTCTTT.

This rearrangement joins TRBV28 to TRBJ1-6; D is undetermined. Between the trimmed V and J ends, which lost 7 bases and 1 base, there was a span of 11 bases. Germline assignment: CDR1 MDHEN and CDR2 SYDVKM. The CDR3 is made up of 15 amino acids. The CDR3: CASNEGSSYNSPLHF. In DNA form, the CDR3 reads TGTGCCAGCAACGAAGGGAGTTCCTATAATTCACCCCTCCACTTT.

This rearrangement joins TRBV5-1 to TRBJ1-2; 10 nucleotides agree with TRBD1. This CDR3 has 14 amino acids. Trimming at V came to 4 bases and at J to 5 bases, leaving 5 bases not matched to a gene. Germline assignment: CDR1 SGHRS and CDR2 YFSETQ. CDR3 protein: CASSAGQGRYGYTF. CDR3 nucleotides: TGCGCCAGCAGCGCGGGACAGGGGCGATATGGCTACACCTTC.

This chain connects TRBV6-1 to TRBJ1-4, with 7 bases lining up with TRBD1. V lost 2 bases and J lost 0; bases outside the gene matches: 0. The CDR3 is 15 residues long. Germline CDR1 MNHNS, CDR2 SASEGT. CDR3 protein: CASSEQGATNEKLFF. DNA for the CDR3: TGTGCCAGCAGTGAACAGGGGGCAACTAATGAAAAACTGTTTTTT.

The chain employs TRBV5-1 and TRBJ1-4, with 12 bases that match TRBD1. The J segment lost 8 bases and the V segment lost 2 bases, leaving 16 bases of the junction unmatched. CDR3 length equals 19 residues. Germline V gives CDR1 SGHRS, CDR2 YFSETQ. CDR3 bases: TGCGCCAGCAGCTTATGGGAACCGGGACAGGGGGCGAAGGAGGAAAAACTGTTTTTT. Amino acids: CASSLWEPGQGAKEEKLFF. Based on the CDR3 plus reference TRBV5-1 and TRBJ1-4, the full variable domain is KAGVTQTPRYLIKTRGQQVTLSCSPISGHRSVSWYQQTPGQGLQFLFEYFSETQRNKGNFPGRFSGRQFSNSRSEMNVSTLELGDSALYLCASSLWEPGQGAKEEKLFFGSGTQLSVL.

The gene calls are TRBV19 and TRBJ2-3; TRBD2 is a possible D gene (6 bases). Germline V CDR1 and CDR2: LNHDA, SQIVND (reference sequence). The CDR3 totals 14 residues. Trimming cost V 5 bases and J 6 bases, with 15 bases left between them. The CDR3 reads CASSRDSSRDTQYF. CDR3 sequence (DNA): TGTGCCAGTAGTCGGGACTCCAGCAGGGATACGCAGTATTTT.

The chain recombines TRBV5-6 with TRBJ1-6; D not certain. Germline V gene data show CDR1 as SGHDT and CDR2 as YYEEEE. CDR3 length: 18 residues. The V end lost 0 bases, the J end lost 0 bases, and 13 bases lay between the germline ends. CDR3 region: CASSLGAAPISYNSPLHF. In DNA form, the CDR3 reads TGTGCCAGCAGCTTGGGGGCCGCTCCGATCTCCTATAATTCACCCCTCCACTTT.

Only a few counts were recorded for this clone. The rearrangement links TRBV10-3 to TRBJ1-3, with unresolved D. CDR1 is ENHRY, CDR2 SYGVKD, per germline. The CDR3 consists of 13 residues. V was trimmed by 11 bases and J by 0 bases, leaving 11 bases between them. The CDR3 DNA is TGTGCCGGGCAAGGATCCTCTGGAAACACCATATATTTT. This sequence encodes CAGQGSSGNTIYF.